This is a list of T cell receptor beta chains from one sample in a study of cytomegalovirus exposure and HLA in healthy donors. Sequencing used immunoSEQ multiplex PCR; TCRdb keeps in-frame clones, though not all of them. The repertoire holds roughly 120,000 clones, with roughly 60% as singletons. Sequenced material: PBMCs. Receptor source: a man in his forties in good health and CMV-seropositive. Both conserved end residues are part of each CDR3. A D gene is named only where the DNA matches it firmly. The size field is filled for only some rows; it gives once, few, many or a size class.

clone size,J gene,D gene,V gene,CDR3 length,CDR3 DNA,CDR3 protein
once,TRBJ2-3,TRBD2,TRBV5-4,16,TGTGCCAGCAGCTTAAGGACTAGCGGGGGAATGGTTACGCAGTATTTT,CASSLRTSGGMVTQYF
NA,TRBJ2-7,NA,TRBV27,12,TGTGCCAGCAGTTTAGCAGGGTACGAGCAGTACTTC,CASSLAGYEQYF
NA,TRBJ2-7,TRBD2,TRBV4-3,15,TGCGCCAGCAGCCAAGAACTAGCGGTAACTTACGAGCAGTACTTC,CASSQELAVTYEQYF
NA,TRBJ2-5,TRBD1,TRBV27,14,TGTGCCAGCAGGGTAGGGGGCCCTCTATCGGCCCAGTACTTC,CASRVGGPLSAQYF
NA,TRBJ1-3,NA,TRBV28,15,TGTGCCCACTCTCGTGTCCTCGGGGCTGGAAACACCATATATTTT,CAHSRVLGAGNTIYF
few,TRBJ1-2,NA,TRBV7-9,15,TGTGCCAGCAGCTCTCAGCCAGGGTCCAACGATGGCTACACCTTC,CASSSQPGSNDGYTF
NA,TRBJ1-2,TRBD1,TRBV2,15,TGTGCCAGCAGTAATAACTGGGACAGCCACTATGGCTACACCTTC,CASSNNWDSHYGYTF
NA,TRBJ1-6,NA,TRBV7-2,16,TGTGCCAGCAGCTTAGAGAGGGTCTCCTATAATTCACCCCTCCACTTT,CASSLERVSYNSPLHF
NA,TRBJ2-1,NA,TRBV4-3,16,TGCGCCAGCAGCCAAGAAGTTCCAGCGGCGAACAATGAGCAGTTCTTC,CASSQEVPAANNEQFF
NA,TRBJ2-3,NA,TRBV4-1,14,TGCGCCACCTCGGATACCGGGACTACAGATACGCAGTATTTT,CATSDTGTTDTQYF
NA,TRBJ1-2,NA,TRBV29-1,13,TGCAGCGTTGAATGGGGAGGGGACTATGGCTACACCTTC,CSVEWGGDYGYTF
NA,TRBJ1-3,NA,TRBV4-1,13,TGCGCCAGCAGCCTCACGGAGGGAAACACCATATATTTT,CASSLTEGNTIYF
NA,TRBJ2-7,TRBD2,TRBV5-3,17,TGTGCCAGAAGCTTGGCCCCGACTAGCGGGAGAAACTACGAGCAGTACTTC,CARSLAPTSGRNYEQYF
few,TRBJ2-7,TRBD1,TRBV2,14,TGTGCCAGCAGCGCAGGACAGGGCGGGTACGAGCAGTACTTC,CASSAGQGGYEQYF
few,TRBJ2-1,TRBD2,TRBV11-2,15,TGTGCCAGCAGCTTAGTTCTGGGCCTAGCGGATGAGCAGTTCTTC,CASSLVLGLADEQFF
NA,TRBJ1-1,NA,TRBV20-1,11,TGCAGTGCTAGACGACAGACCGAAGCTTTCTTT,CSARRQTEAFF
few,TRBJ2-3,NA,TRBV5-1,14,TGCGCCAGCAGCTCCCGTCTTCCGGCAGATACGCAGTATTTT,CASSSRLPADTQYF
NA,TRBJ2-7,NA,TRBV9,14,TGTGCCAGCAGCCGCCAGGACGGGGCCTACGAGCAGTACTTC,CASSRQDGAYEQYF
NA,TRBJ2-3,TRBD1,TRBV11-3,15,TGTGCCAGCAGCTTACGAGGGACAGGGACAGATACGCAGTATTTT,CASSLRGTGTDTQYF
NA,TRBJ2-3,NA,TRBV7-3,15,TGTGCCAGCAGCCCTTCCGGGACGGAGGGAGATACGCAGTATTTT,CASSPSGTEGDTQYF
NA,TRBJ1-1,NA,TRBV6-6,13,TGTGCCAGCAGCCCCTATCGGGTGTGGGAAGCTTTCTTT,CASSPYRVWEAFF
NA,TRBJ2-7,NA,TRBV9,14,TGTGCCAGCAGCGTAGAACAGGGTTTGTACGAGCAGTACTTC,CASSVEQGLYEQYF
NA,TRBJ2-3,TRBD1,TRBV9,15,TGTGCCAGCAGCGCCGACAGGGGACACACAGATACGCAGTATTTT,CASSADRGHTDTQYF
few,TRBJ2-7,NA,TRBV5-1,8,TGCGCCAGCAGCCGGGAGTACTTC,CASSREYF
NA,TRBJ2-7,TRBD2,TRBV30,10,TGTGCCTCGGGACTAGCGGGAGAGCACTTC,CASGLAGEHF
NA,TRBJ2-3,NA,TRBV15,12,TGTGCCACCAGCAGAGAACAGGGTACGCAGTATTTT,CATSREQGTQYF
NA,TRBJ2-5,TRBD2,TRBV5-1,15,TGCGCCAGCAGCTTGGGCGGGGGGTACCAAGAGACCCAGTACTTC,CASSLGGGYQETQYF
NA,TRBJ2-5,NA,TRBV7-3,14,TGTGCCAGCAGCGTCCAGGGTGGGGAAGAGACCCAGTACTTC,CASSVQGGEETQYF
NA,TRBJ2-7,TRBD2,TRBV2,14,TGTGCCAGCACCTCCGGGACTAGGGCCTACGAGCAGTACTTC,CASTSGTRAYEQYF
NA,TRBJ1-6,TRBD1,TRBV13,19,TGTGCCAGCAGCTCTCACGGACAGGGGAAGAGCTCCTATAATTCACCCCTCCACTTT,CASSSHGQGKSSYNSPLHF
NA,TRBJ1-5,NA,TRBV7-4,15,TGTGCCAGCAGCGCCCCGGTTATTAGCAATCAGCCCCAGCATTTT,CASSAPVISNQPQHF
NA,TRBJ2-3,NA,TRBV7-3,15,TGTGCCAGCAGCTTAACGGGGGCAGGCACAGATACGCAGTATTTT,CASSLTGAGTDTQYF
few,TRBJ2-2,NA,TRBV4-3,15,TGCGCCAGCAGCCGAGAGACAGGGAACACCGGGGAGCTGTTTTTT,CASSRETGNTGELFF
NA,TRBJ2-2,NA,TRBV4-1,14,TGCGCCAGCAGCCACGGGCGGGTCACCGGGGAGCTGTTTTTT,CASSHGRVTGELFF
few,TRBJ1-1,TRBD1,TRBV5-6,15,TGTGCCAGCAGCCCGGACAGGGGGCGAGACACTGAAGCTTTCTTT,CASSPDRGRDTEAFF
few,TRBJ1-1,NA,TRBV2,13,TGTGCCAGCATACGACAGGAGAACACTGAAGCTTTCTTT,CASIRQENTEAFF
many,TRBJ1-4,NA,TRBV15,13,TGTGCCACCAGCAGAGGACTTAATGAAAAACTGTTTTTT,CATSRGLNEKLFF
few,TRBJ2-1,TRBD2,TRBV10-2,17,TGCGCCAGCAGTGAGGGGACCCCGGGACTAGCCTCTGGTGAGCAGTTCTTC,CASSEGTPGLASGEQFF
NA,TRBJ2-5,TRBD1,TRBV7-3,15,TGTGCCAGCAGCCCGTTAGCGACAGGGGCAGAGACCCAGTACTTC,CASSPLATGAETQYF
few,TRBJ2-3,NA,TRBV9,17,TGTGCCAGCAGCGTAGAGGTAATAGCAGCTAGCACAGATACGCAGTATTTT,CASSVEVIAASTDTQYF
NA,TRBJ1-6,TRBD1,TRBV4-1,18,TGCGCCAGCAGCCAAGATGGGCGGCAGGGGGTCTACAATTCACCCCTCCACTTT,CASSQDGRQGVYNSPLHF